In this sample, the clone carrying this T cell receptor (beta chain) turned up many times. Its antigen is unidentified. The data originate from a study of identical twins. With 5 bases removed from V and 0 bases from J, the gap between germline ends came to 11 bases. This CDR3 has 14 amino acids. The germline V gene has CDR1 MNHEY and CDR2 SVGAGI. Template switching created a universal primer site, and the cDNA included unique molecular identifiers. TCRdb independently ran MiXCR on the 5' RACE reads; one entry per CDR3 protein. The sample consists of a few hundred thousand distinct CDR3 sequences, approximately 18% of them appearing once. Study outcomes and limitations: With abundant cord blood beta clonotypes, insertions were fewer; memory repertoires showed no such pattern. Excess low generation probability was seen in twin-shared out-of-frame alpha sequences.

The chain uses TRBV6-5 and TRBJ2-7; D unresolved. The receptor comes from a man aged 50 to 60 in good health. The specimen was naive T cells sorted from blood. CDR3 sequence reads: CASSNGDNSYEQYF. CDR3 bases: TGTGCCAGCAGTAACGGAGATAACTCCTACGAGCAGTACTTC.